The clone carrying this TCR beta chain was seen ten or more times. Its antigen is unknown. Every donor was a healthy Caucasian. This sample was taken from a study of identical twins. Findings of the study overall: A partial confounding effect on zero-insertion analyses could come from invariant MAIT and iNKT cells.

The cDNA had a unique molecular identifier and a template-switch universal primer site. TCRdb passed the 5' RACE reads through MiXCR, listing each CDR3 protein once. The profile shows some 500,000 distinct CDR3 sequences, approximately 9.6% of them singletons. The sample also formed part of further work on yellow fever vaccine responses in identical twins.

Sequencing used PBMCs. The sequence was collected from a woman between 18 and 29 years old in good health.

Here the CDR3 reads CASSLQNTGELFF. In DNA, the CDR3 is TGTGCCAGCAGCTTACAGAACACCGGGGAGCTGTTTTTT. The chain recombines TRBV12-3 or TRBV12-4 with TRBJ2-2; D gene ambiguous. Deletions cut 6 bases from V and 1 base from J, with 6 bases between. The CDR3 consists of 13 residues.